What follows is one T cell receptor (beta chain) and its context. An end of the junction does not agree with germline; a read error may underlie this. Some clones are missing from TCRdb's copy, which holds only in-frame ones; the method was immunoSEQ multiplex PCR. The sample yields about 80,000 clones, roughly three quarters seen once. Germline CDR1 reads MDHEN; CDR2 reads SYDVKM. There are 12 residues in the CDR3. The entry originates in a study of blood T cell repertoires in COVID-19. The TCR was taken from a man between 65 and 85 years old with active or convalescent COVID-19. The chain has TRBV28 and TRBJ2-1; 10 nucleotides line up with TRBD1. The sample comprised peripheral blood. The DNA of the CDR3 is TGTGCCAGCAGTATACCGGGACAGGGGATCCTCTTC. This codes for CASSIPGQGILF.